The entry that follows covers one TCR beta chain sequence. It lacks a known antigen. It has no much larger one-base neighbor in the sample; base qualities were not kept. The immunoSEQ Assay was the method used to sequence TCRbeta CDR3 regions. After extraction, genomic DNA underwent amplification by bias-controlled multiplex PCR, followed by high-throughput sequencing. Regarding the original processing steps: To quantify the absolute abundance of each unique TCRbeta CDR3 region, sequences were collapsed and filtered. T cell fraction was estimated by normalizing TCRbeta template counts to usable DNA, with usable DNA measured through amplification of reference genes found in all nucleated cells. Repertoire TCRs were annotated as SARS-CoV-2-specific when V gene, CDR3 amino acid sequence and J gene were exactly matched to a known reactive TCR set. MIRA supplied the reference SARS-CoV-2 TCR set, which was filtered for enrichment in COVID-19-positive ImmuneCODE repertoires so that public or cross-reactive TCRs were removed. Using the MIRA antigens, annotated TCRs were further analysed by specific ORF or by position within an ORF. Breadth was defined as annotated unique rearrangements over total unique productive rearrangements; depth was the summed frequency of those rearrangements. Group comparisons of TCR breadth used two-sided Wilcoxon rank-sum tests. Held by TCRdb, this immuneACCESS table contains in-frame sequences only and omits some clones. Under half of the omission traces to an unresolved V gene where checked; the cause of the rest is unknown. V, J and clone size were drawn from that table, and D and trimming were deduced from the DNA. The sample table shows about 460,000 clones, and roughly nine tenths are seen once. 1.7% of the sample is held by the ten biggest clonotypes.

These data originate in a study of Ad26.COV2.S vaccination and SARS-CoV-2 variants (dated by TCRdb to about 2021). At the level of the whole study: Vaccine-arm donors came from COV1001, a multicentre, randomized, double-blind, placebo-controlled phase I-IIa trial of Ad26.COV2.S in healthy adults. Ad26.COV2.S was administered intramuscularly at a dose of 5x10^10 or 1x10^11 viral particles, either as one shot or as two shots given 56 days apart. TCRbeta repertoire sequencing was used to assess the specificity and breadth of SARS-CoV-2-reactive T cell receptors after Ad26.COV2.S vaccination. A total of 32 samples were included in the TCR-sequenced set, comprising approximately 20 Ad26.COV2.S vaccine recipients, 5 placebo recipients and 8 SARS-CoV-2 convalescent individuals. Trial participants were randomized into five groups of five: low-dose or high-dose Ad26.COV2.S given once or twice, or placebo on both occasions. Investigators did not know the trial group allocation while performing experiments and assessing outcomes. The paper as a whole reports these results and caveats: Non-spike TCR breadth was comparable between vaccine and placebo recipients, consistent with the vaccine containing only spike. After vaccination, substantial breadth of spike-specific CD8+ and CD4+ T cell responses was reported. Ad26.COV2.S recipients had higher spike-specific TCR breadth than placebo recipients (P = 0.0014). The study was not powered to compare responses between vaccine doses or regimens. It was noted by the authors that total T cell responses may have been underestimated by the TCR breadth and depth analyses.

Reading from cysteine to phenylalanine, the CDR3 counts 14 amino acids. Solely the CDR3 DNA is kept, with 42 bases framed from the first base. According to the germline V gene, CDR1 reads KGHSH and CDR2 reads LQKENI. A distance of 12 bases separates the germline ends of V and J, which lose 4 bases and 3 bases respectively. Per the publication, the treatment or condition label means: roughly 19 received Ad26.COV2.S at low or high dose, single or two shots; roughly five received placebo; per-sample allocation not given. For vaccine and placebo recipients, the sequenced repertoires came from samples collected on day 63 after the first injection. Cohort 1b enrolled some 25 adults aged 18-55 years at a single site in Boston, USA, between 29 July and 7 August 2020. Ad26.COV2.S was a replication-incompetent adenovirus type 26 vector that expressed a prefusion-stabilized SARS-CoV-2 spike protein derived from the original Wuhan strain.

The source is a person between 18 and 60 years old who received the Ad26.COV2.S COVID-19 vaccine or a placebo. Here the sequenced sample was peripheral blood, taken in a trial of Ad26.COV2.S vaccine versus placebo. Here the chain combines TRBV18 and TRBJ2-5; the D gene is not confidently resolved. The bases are TGTGCCAGCTCACACGACTGGAAGGAAGAGACCCAGTACTTC. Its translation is CASSHDWKEETQYF.